The 3 T cell receptor beta chains below were found in one sample sequenced in a study of T cells expressing NK-cell markers (TCRdb year 2020). Libraries were built with 5' RACE. TCRdb names Illumina HiSeq 2000 as the instrument used. The reads went through TCRdb reprocessing, and each CDR3 protein sequence gets one entry with no DNA. The table kept for this sample lists hundreds of thousands of distinct CDR3 sequences. The ten largest clonotypes hold roughly 3.5% of the sample. Sequenced: blood T cells: a sorted CD56 or NKG2C T cell subset, CD4+ or CD8+ T cells, or bulk PBMC T cells (not recorded which). The receptors shown here come from a man aged 18 to 30 in good health. Donor details come from another sample of the same person, matched by shared clones.

V gene TRBV19 combines with J gene TRBJ1-4; TCRdb outputs TRBD1, but without DNA this stays unchecked. The CDR3 contains 14 residues. The V gene's germline CDR1 is LNHDA and CDR2 SQIVND (reference sequence). This CDR3 is CASSTRVREEKLFF.

The chain is built from TRBV7-2 and TRBJ2-7; TCRdb selects TRBD2, and the lack of DNA leaves this call unchecked. This CDR3 is built from 16 residues. Germline V gene lookup returns CDR1 SGHTA and CDR2 FQGNSA. CDR3: CASSLALLAAGPEQYF. Drawing the rest from reference TRBV7-2 and TRBJ2-7, the complete variable domain is GAGVSQSPSNKVTEKGKDVELRCDPISGHTALYWYRQSLGQGLEFLIYFQGNSAPDKSGLPSDRFSAERTGGSVSTLTIQRTQQEDSAVYLCASSLALLAAGPEQYFGPGTRLTVT.

This rearrangement joins TRBV4-1 to TRBJ2-2; TCRdb lists TRBD2, though no DNA is available to test this call. CDR1 is MGHRA, CDR2 YSYEKL, per germline. CDR3 length equals 16 residues. The CDR3 reads CASSQVSAGGAGELFF.